The 29 T cell receptor beta chains listed next were all sequenced from one sample in a study of control samples from healthy donors and cancer patients. Libraries were prepared by immunoSEQ multiplex PCR; TCRdb keeps only in-frame clonotypes and omits some of them. The table records a few hundred thousand clones, 90% of them present only once. Material: PBMCs. These receptors were taken from a man aged 40-50 years with head and neck cancer.

The V gene is TRBV12-5, the J gene TRBJ2-1; 15 nucleotides line up with TRBD2. Germline assignment: CDR1 LGHNT and CDR2 FRNRAP. The CDR3 spans 19 residues. V trimming: 1 base; J trimming: 4 bases; junction bases outside the gene matches: 8. Here the CDR3 DNA reads TGTGCTAGTGGTTTGGGATGGACTAGCGGGAGGGCTGGGTACAATGAGCAGTTCTTC. It yields the protein CASGLGWTSGRAGYNEQFF. The full variable domain, with the rest looked up from reference TRBV12-5 and TRBJ2-1, is DARVTQTPRHKVTEMGQEVTMRCQPILGHNTVFWYRQTMMQGLELLAYFRNRAPLDDSGMPKDRFSAEMPDATLATLKIQPSEPRDSAVYFCASGLGWTSGRAGYNEQFFGPGTRLTVL.

The chain recombines TRBV6-5 with TRBJ1-2, with 8 bases identical to TRBD1. Germline V gives CDR1 MNHEY, CDR2 SVGAGI. The CDR3 extends over 15 amino acids. The trim removed 2 bases at V and 7 bases at J, leaving 9 bases unmatched. CDR3 nucleotides: TGTGCCAGCAGTTACACTACAGGGGGTTCGGTTGGCTACACCTTC. Translating gives CASSYTTGGSVGYTF.

V usage is TRBV7-2 and J usage is TRBJ2-4; a weak D match, TRBD1 (6 bases). V was clipped by 2 bases and J by 3 bases, with 11 bases between them. The germline V gene has CDR1 SGHTA and CDR2 FQGNSA. This CDR3 region has 15 residues. The CDR3 sequence: CASSLSQGIKNIQYF. The CDR3 region has the DNA TGTGCCAGCAGCTTATCGCAGGGGATCAAAAACATTCAGTACTTC.

The chain couples TRBV27 to TRBJ2-2; D is perhaps TRBD1 or TRBD2 (5 bases each). Deletions cut 6 bases from V and 2 bases from J, with 16 bases between. The CDR3 runs 16 residues. Germline V CDR1 and CDR2: MNHEY, SMNVEV (reference sequence). The CDR3 loop reads CASRGVGAFNTGELFF. Written as DNA, the CDR3 is TGTGCCAGCAGGGGGGTAGGGGCCTTCAACACCGGGGAGCTGTTTTTT.

V is TRBV5-5 and J is TRBJ1-3; D is unclear. Germline V gene lookup returns CDR1 SGHKS and CDR2 YYEKEE (reference sequence). This CDR3 comprises 14 residues. V dropped 0 bases and J dropped 0 bases, with 4 bases sitting between them. The CDR3: CASSLGISGNTIYF. CDR3 sequence (DNA): TGTGCCAGCAGCTTGGGAATCTCTGGAAACACCATATATTTT. The full variable domain, rest sourced from reference TRBV5-5 and TRBJ1-3, is DAGVTQSPTHLIKTRGQQVTLRCSPISGHKSVSWYQQVLGQGPQFIFQYYEKEERGRGNFPDRFSARQFPNYSSELNVNALLLGDSALYLCASSLGISGNTIYFGEGSWLTVV.

V is TRBV6-5 and J is TRBJ1-5; D is unresolved. CDR1 MNHEY and CDR2 SVGAGI come from the germline V gene. The ends were cut back, 7 bases at V and 4 bases at J, with 11 bases in the middle. The CDR3 covers 13 residues. As DNA, the CDR3 is TGTGCCAGCAAGGACCGGGTTAATCAGCCCCAGCATTTT. The encoded protein is CASKDRVNQPQHF.

The chain combines TRBV4-3 with TRBJ1-2; 11 bases align to TRBD1. The germline V gene encodes CDR1 LGHNA and CDR2 YSLEER. The CDR3 is 15 amino acids. The V and J ends lost 4 bases and 4 bases, in that order; junction bases with no gene match: 5. Here the CDR3 DNA reads TGCGCCAGCAGCCCCGGACAGGGGGCTGGCTATGGCTACACCTTC. It specifies CASSPGQGAGYGYTF.

This sequence joins TRBV25-1 and TRBJ2-4, with D tentatively TRBD1 (6 bases). The CDR3 sequence is 17 residues long. V shed 2 bases and J shed 0 bases, with 14 bases lying between them. The germline V gene encodes CDR1 MGHDK and CDR2 SYGVNS. DNA for the CDR3: TGTGCCAGCAGTGAACCGGGTGAGGGGGTAGCCAAAAACATTCAGTACTTC. As protein: CASSEPGEGVAKNIQYF.

The rearrangement joins TRBV5-4 to TRBJ1-3; D is uncertain. CDR3 size: 14 residues. The V gene lost 0 bases and the J gene lost 0 bases, with 4 bases spanning the gap. CDR1 is SGHNT and CDR2 is YYREEE in the germline V gene (reference sequence). CDR3 residues: CASSLAGSGNTIYF. The CDR3 DNA reads TGTGCCAGCAGCTTGGCAGGCTCTGGAAACACCATATATTTT.

V and J are TRBV5-4 and TRBJ2-1; perhaps D is TRBD1 or TRBD2 (6 bases each). From germline, CDR1 is SGHNT and CDR2 YYREEE (reference sequence). V was clipped by 4 bases and J by 8 bases, with 16 bases between them. The CDR3 is made up of 14 amino acids. The CDR3 DNA reads as TGTGCCAGCAGCAAAGGGGGGCTTTTTTATGAGCAGTTCTTC. Amino acids: CASSKGGLFYEQFF. Drawing the rest from reference TRBV5-4 and TRBJ2-1, the complete variable domain is ETGVTQSPTHLIKTRGQQVTLRCSSQSGHNTVSWYQQALGQGPQFIFQYYREEENGRGNFPPRFSGLQFPNYSSELNVNALELDDSALYLCASSKGGLFYEQFFGPGTRLTVL.

The rearrangement uses TRBV4-3 and TRBJ2-7; 8 nucleotides agree with TRBD1. This CDR3 contains 17 residues. From germline, CDR1 is LGHNA and CDR2 YSLEER. J was trimmed by 2 bases and V by 0 bases; bases with no gene match: 9. The DNA of the CDR3 is TGCGCCAGCAGCCAAGATATAGGACAGGGCCCAACCTACGAGCAGTACTTC. This translates into CASSQDIGQGPTYEQYF.

The gene calls are TRBV6-6 and TRBJ2-5; D might be TRBD1 (6 bases). Germline assignment: CDR1 MNHNY and CDR2 SVGAGI (reference sequence). The CDR3 has 14 residues. V lost 5 bases to trimming and J lost 9 bases, with 19 bases between them. The DNA of the CDR3 is TGTGCCAGCAGTGAGACAGGCGGTCTGACGTCCCAGTACTTC. Amino acid sequence: CASSETGGLTSQYF.

The chain is built from TRBV28 and TRBJ1-4, with TRBD1 matching 7 bases. The CDR3 extends over 15 amino acids. Trimming removed 2 bases from V and 5 bases from J; junction bases left unmatched: 5. The germline CDR1 and CDR2 sequences are MDHEN and SYDVKM. CDR3 amino acids: CASSLARGGNEKLFF. The CDR3 DNA reads as TGTGCCAGCAGTTTAGCCAGGGGGGGCAATGAAAAACTGTTTTTT.

The sample holds a few counts of this clone. The chain links TRBV24-1 to TRBJ2-2, with TRBD2 matching over 13 bases. With V trimmed by 10 bases and J by 5 bases, 3 bases remained unmatched. Germline V lookup: CDR1 KGHDR, CDR2 SFDVKD. The CDR3 is 14 amino acids. The CDR3 DNA reads as TGTGCCACAGAGGGACTAGCGGGGACCGGGGAGCTGTTTTTT. It yields the protein CATEGLAGTGELFF.

This clone appeared once. V usage is TRBV27 and J usage is TRBJ2-6, with D unresolved. The CDR3 sequence is 17 residues long. V was clipped by 0 bases and J by 0 bases, with 9 bases between them. The germline gives CDR1 MNHEY, CDR2 SMNVEV (reference sequence). The chain's CDR3 is CASSLSWRLSGANVLTF. CDR3 bases: TGTGCCAGCAGTTTATCCTGGCGGCTCTCTGGGGCCAACGTCCTGACTTTC.

The gene calls are TRBV7-2 and TRBJ2-2; D remains ambiguous. The CDR3 covers 14 residues. CDR1 SGHTA and CDR2 FQGNSA come from the germline V gene. The V gene lost 4 bases and the J gene lost 1 base, with 7 bases spanning the gap. In DNA, the CDR3 is TGTGCCAGCAGCTCTCACAGGAACACCGGGGAGCTGTTTTTT. This gives the protein CASSSHRNTGELFF.

The V and J genes are TRBV5-6 and TRBJ2-7, with 12 positions matching TRBD1. Trimming at V came to 4 bases and at J to 5 bases, leaving 4 bases not matched to a gene. This CDR3 has 14 residues. In germline, CDR1 is SGHDT, CDR2 YYEEEE. CDR3 nucleotide sequence: TGTGCCAGCAGCCTGGGACAGGGGGCTAACGAGCAGTACTTC. Its translation is CASSLGQGANEQYF.

A word on this clone: Additional DNA sequences in this sample encode the identical CDR3. The chain couples TRBV28 to TRBJ1-2; D call uncertain. The germline V gene has CDR1 MDHEN and CDR2 SYDVKM. This CDR3 is built from 12 residues. Trimming took off 5 bases at V and 4 bases at J, with 8 bases between the two ends. The CDR3 region is CASSQTGYGYTF. The CDR3 DNA reads TGTGCCAGCAGTCAGACTGGCTATGGCTACACCTTC.

This clone appeared a single time. This chain connects TRBV19 to TRBJ2-6; D is unresolved. The CDR3 has 17 amino acids. Trimming took off 4 bases at V and 0 bases at J, with 13 bases between the two ends. The germline V gene has CDR1 LNHDA and CDR2 SQIVND (reference sequence). The CDR3 region is CASSKDGRSSGANVLTF. In DNA, the CDR3 is TGTGCCAGTAGTAAAGATGGACGTAGCTCTGGGGCCAACGTCCTGACTTTC.

The chain couples TRBV7-2 to TRBJ1-1, with D hard to call. The CDR3 runs 14 residues. Germline CDR1 SGHTA, CDR2 FQGNSA. The V end lost 0 bases, the J end lost 8 bases, and 13 bases lay between the germline ends. The CDR3 bases are TGTGCCAGCAGCTTAGCGGGTCAAACAAGGGAAGCTTTCTTT. Its translation is CASSLAGQTREAFF.

This clone is a singleton in its sample. V gene TRBV4-2 combines with J gene TRBJ2-5; D is unresolved. Germline V lookup: CDR1 LGHNA, CDR2 YNFKEQ. Trimming stripped 1 base from V and 4 bases from J, with 13 bases between. The CDR3 has 15 amino acids. DNA of the CDR3: TGTGCCAGCAGCCAAGGGTCAGTATACCCAGAGACCCAGTACTTC. Translating gives CASSQGSVYPETQYF.

As regards this clone: The identical CDR3 is also encoded by other nucleotide sequences in the sample. V gene TRBV7-9 combines with J gene TRBJ1-2; TRBD1 might be the D (5 bases). CDR1 is SEHNR, CDR2 FQNEAQ, per germline (reference sequence). Trimming cost V 4 bases and J 4 bases, with 7 bases left between them. This CDR3 comprises 12 residues. CDR3 sequence reads: CASSSDSYGYTF. CDR3 nucleotide sequence: TGTGCCAGCAGCTCTGACAGCTATGGCTACACCTTC.

In its sample, this clone was seen a few times. The V and J genes are TRBV10-1 and TRBJ2-2; D not certain. Trimming pared 1 base from V and 3 bases from J, leaving 9 bases between. From germline, CDR1 is WNHNN and CDR2 SYGVQD (reference sequence). The length of the CDR3 is 15 residues. The CDR3: CASSEFVSDTGELFF. CDR3 in DNA: TGCGCCAGCAGTGAGTTTGTGAGCGACACCGGGGAGCTGTTTTTT.

The chain links TRBV27 to TRBJ2-1; the match to TRBD1 covers 7 bases. There are 14 residues in the CDR3. Germline trimming cut 6 bases from V and 0 bases from J; bases unmatched to any gene: 2. CDR1 and CDR2 (germline): MNHEY, SMNVEV (reference sequence). CDR3 in DNA: TGTGCCAGCAGGACAGGGAGCTCCTACAATGAGCAGTTCTTC. Translated, it gives CASRTGSSYNEQFF.

This CDR3 reads CASTRDGSYNSPLHF. CDR3 nucleotide sequence: TGTGCCAGCACCCGGGACGGATCCTATAATTCACCCCTCCACTTT. V is TRBV6-5 and J is TRBJ1-6; perhaps TRBD1 as D (5 bases). Germline V CDR1 and CDR2: MNHEY, SVGAGI. The length of the CDR3 is 15 residues. The V end was cut by 7 bases, the J end by 1 base, with 11 bases between.

The table lists this clone with a count of one. The CDR3 DNA sequence: TGTGCCATCAGTAGTGGACAAGTAAGAAACACCATATATTTT. This translates into CAISSGQVRNTIYF. The chain carries TRBV10-3 and TRBJ1-3; tentatively, D is TRBD1 (5 bases). Trimming cost V 5 bases and J 5 bases, with 13 bases left between them. The CDR3 sequence is 14 residues long. In germline, CDR1 is ENHRY, CDR2 SYGVKD.

The chain joins TRBV19 to TRBJ1-6; 9 nucleotides line up with TRBD1. CDR1 and CDR2 from the germline V gene are LNHDA and SQIVND (reference sequence). After removal of 4 bases from V and 9 bases from J, the junction contained 7 bases not matched to a gene. The CDR3 has 15 amino acids. DNA of the CDR3: TGTGCCAGTAGTAATGGAGGACAGGGGCTTTCACCCCTCCACTTT. It encodes CASSNGGQGLSPLHF.

This clone appeared once. This rearrangement joins TRBV6-5 to TRBJ2-7, with a tentative D call TRBD2 (5 bases). The V gene's germline CDR1 is MNHEY and CDR2 SVGAGI. The CDR3 runs to 13 residues. Trimming stripped 3 bases from V and 3 bases from J, with 9 bases between. The CDR3 sequence: CASSYGSYYEQYF. The CDR3, as DNA: TGTGCCAGCAGTTATGGGAGTTACTACGAGCAGTACTTC.

CDR3: CASSDGGSGANVLTF. The DNA of the CDR3 is TGTGCCAGCAGCGACGGGGGCTCTGGGGCCAACGTCCTGACTTTC. J is TRBJ2-6 and V is TRBV5-4; weak D call: TRBD2 (6 bases). Germline lookup yields CDR1 SGHNT and CDR2 YYREEE (reference sequence). The CDR3 spans 15 residues. V lost 4 bases and J 0 bases, leaving 8 bases between the germline ends.